This T cell receptor (beta chain) appears in the sequencing data of a study of cytomegalovirus exposure and HLA in healthy donors. Both 60 Vbeta primers and 13 Jbeta primers went into the PCR. The table came from immunoSEQ multiplex PCR; TCRdb's copy has only in-frame clones and leaves some out. The table lists roughly 80,000 clones, approximately 65% of them singletons, with about 4.7% in the top ten. Germline-derived CDR1 and CDR2 are MDHEN and SYDVKM. The CDR3 length is 14 residues. Trimming took 4 bases from V and 2 from J, leaving 8 bases between them. The clonotype comes from a male donor in good health and CMV-seropositive. The J gene is TRBJ2-2, the V gene TRBV28, with D possibly matching TRBD1 (5 bases). What was sequenced was PBMCs. The DNA for the CDR3 is TGTGCCAGCAGTTGGACACGCAACACCGGGGAGCTGTTTTTT. Its protein product is CASSWTRNTGELFF.